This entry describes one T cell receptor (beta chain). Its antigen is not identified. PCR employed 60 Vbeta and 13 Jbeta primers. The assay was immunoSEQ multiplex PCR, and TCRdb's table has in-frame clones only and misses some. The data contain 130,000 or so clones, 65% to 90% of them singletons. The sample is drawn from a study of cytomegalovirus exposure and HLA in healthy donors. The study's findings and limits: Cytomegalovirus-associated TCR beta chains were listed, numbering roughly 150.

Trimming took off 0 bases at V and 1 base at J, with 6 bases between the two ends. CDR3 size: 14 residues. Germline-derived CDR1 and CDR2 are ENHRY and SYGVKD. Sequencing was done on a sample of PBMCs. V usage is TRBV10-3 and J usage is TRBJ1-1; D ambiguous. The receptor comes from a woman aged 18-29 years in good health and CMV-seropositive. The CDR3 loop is CAISESDTNTEAFF. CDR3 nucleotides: TGTGCCATCAGTGAGTCCGACACGAACACTGAAGCTTTCTTT.